This record covers a single T cell receptor beta chain. The antigen is undetermined. This CDR3 comprises 13 residues. CDR1 is SNHLY and CDR2 is FYNNEI in the germline V gene. Trimming at V came to 7 bases and at J to 2 bases, leaving 2 bases not matched to a gene. Original processing methods: There were no quality scores in the junction-only immunoSEQ sequences, so filtering differed. The repertoire was sequenced with immunoSEQ multiplex PCR; TCRdb's copy has only in-frame clones and lacks some. The V and J calls and clone size are taken from that table; D and trimming were inferred from the DNA. The table has 1.5 million to 1.9 million clones, 95% to 99% seen once. These data are taken from a study of shared clonotypes between healthy human individuals. Whole-study results and caveats: Since donors were few, the genetic and exposure-history diversity represented was limited.

This receptor was obtained from a man in his thirties or forties in good health. V gene TRBV2 combines with J gene TRBJ2-1, with 7 nucleotides matching TRBD2. Sequenced sample: naive CD4+ T cells sorted from blood. Subset given: CD45RA+ positively selected. This CDR3 reads CASIAGAYNEQFF. DNA for the CDR3: TGTGCCAGCATCGCGGGAGCCTACAATGAGCAGTTCTTC.